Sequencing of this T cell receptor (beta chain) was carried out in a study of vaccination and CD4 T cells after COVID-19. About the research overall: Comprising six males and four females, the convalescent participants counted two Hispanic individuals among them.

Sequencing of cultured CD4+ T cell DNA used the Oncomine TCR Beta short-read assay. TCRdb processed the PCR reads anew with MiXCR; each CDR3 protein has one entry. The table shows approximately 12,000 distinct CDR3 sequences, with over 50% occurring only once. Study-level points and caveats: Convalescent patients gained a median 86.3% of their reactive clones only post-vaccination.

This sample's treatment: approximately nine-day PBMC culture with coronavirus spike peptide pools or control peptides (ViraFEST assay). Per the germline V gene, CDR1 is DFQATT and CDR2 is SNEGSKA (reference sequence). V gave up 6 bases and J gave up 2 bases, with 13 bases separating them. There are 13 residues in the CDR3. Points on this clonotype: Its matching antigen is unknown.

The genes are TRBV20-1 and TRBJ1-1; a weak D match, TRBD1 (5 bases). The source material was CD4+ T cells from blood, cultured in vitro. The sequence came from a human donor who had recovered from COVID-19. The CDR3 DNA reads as TGCAGTGCGAGGGGCAGCTTAAACACTGAAGCTTTCTTT. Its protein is CSARGSLNTEAFF.